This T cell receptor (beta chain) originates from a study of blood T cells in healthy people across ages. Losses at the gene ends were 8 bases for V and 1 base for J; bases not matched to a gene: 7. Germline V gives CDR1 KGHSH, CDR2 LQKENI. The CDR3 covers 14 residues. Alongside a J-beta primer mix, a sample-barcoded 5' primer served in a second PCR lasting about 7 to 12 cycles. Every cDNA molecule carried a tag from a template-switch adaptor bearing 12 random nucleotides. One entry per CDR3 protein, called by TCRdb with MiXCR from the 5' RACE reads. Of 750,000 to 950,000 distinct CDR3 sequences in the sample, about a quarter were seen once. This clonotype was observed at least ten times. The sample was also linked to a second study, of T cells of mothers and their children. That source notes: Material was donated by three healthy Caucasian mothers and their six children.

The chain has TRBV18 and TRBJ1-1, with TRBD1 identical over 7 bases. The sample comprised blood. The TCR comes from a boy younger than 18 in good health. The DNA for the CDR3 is TGTGCCAGCAGCCCGGACAGGACGAACACTGAAGCTTTCTTT. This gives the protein CASSPDRTNTEAFF.